This entry features one T cell receptor beta chain sequence. A few counts support this clone. Its antigen target is currently unknown. The record has no base qualities; no much larger clone is one base away. The entry originates in a study of cytomegalovirus exposure and HLA in healthy donors (TCRdb year 2017). Study-level background: An earlier analysis of 550 to 700 of the donors reported 250 to 350 Gb of sequence data and some 100 million unique TCR beta sequences from roughly 200 million T cells. Roughly 320 gigabases of sequencing data and around 85 million unique TCR sequences made up an early release that covered 500 to 700 HLA-typed donors. Of the 398 genotyped donors, 65% to 90% were placed in the genetic ancestry cluster associated with self-reported Caucasian donors. The study aimed to test whether signatures of past pathogen exposure could be identified by cataloging public T cell receptors. The T cell repertoires of around 670 subjects were profiled by immunosequencing and related to cytomegalovirus serostatus. A separate validation cohort of roughly 120 different subjects was used in addition to the roughly 620-subject first cohort. High-throughput TCR immunosequencing, statistical association of individual TCRs with disease status, and machine learning were combined to predict cytomegalovirus infection status. A later analysis re-analyzed previously published TCR beta repertoires from 666 donors and added high-resolution HLA genotyping to study TCR occurrence patterns. The later analysis used no new phenotypic data to find candidate immune exposures, relying instead on TCR beta sequences and their occurrence across donors. An earlier analysis of around 540 of the donors applied high-throughput TCR beta sequencing to assess whether each TCR beta V gene segment acted as functional or pseudogenic. Donor age, sex, ethnicity and CMV serostatus were compiled alongside the repertoire data. A later genetic analysis used genome-wide SNP genotypes for about 60% of the roughly 670 donors, treating that subset as a discovery cohort. Every discovery cohort repertoire had been produced on one sequencing platform. HLA typing covered class I and class II loci at four-digit resolution. The number of donors typed differed by locus, with roughly 629-640 for A, B, C, DRB1 and DQB1, around 560 for DQA1, 600 to 610 for DPA1, and over 400 for DPB1. Five DR-DQ haplotypes were treated as single units for association and clustering because of strong linkage in the cohort. Across approximately 400 genotyped donors of the cohort, an average of roughly 250,000 unique TCR beta nucleotide sequences per donor were sequenced, and 15% to 20% of those sequences were non-productive. Study-wide conclusions, independent of this receptor: Assigning TCR associations to individual alleles was difficult when HLA alleles, especially DR and DQ, strongly co-occurred. The presence/absence analyses assumed that sequencing depth was roughly uniform across donors, and that assumption may not be true. In a later genetic analysis, a missense DCLRE1C variant was associated with V-gene and J-gene trimming of TCR beta chains, and the association was replicated in an independent cohort. Most TCR sequences were observed very rarely across donors, whereas some public TCRs were present in many individuals. Linkage disequilibrium might explain the correlated functional status among segregating V segments, but an unknown experimental factor could not be ruled out. In a later analysis, TCR association rates were found to vary across HLA loci, with the most associated TCRs seen for DRB1 alleles and the fewest for HLA-C alleles. Broadly in line with IMGT annotations, most TCR beta V segments showed up in productive rearrangements about 87% or about 30% of the time in an earlier analysis of approximately 600 of the donors. In the study, some 180 TCR beta chains were listed as associated with cytomegalovirus. The classifier was reported to diagnose cytomegalovirus status with high specificity and sensitivity in both the original and validation cohorts. According to the authors, the approach could potentially be generalized to other disease states and immunological phenotypes. Compared with equally common non-associated chains, HLA-associated TCR beta chains in a later analysis were more clonally expanded and had lower generation probabilities. A further reported finding was that TCR beta sequences accurately predicted the HLA-A and HLA-B alleles for most subjects in the first cohort. In a later genetic analysis, fewer N-insertions in productive TCRs were reported among donors in an Asian-associated ancestry cluster than the 666-donor mean. Because some donors lacked HLA typing at each locus, the association tests relied only on the typed subset. The earlier analysis of a few hundred of the donors excluded about 16 rarely observed V segments, including chromosome 9 orphons, because counts were too low. In a later analysis, about 17,000 TCR beta sequences were associated with specific HLA alleles at a false discovery rate of 0.05. A few of the identified cytomegalovirus-associated TCR beta chains were confirmed in vitro to be specific for cytomegalovirus antigens. Because the 87-base-pair reads could not distinguish some IMGT-functional V segments, including TRBV6-2 and TRBV6-3, those segments were excluded. Immune exposure information for the cohort was limited to CMV serostatus. A later analysis found that most CMV-associated TCR beta chains appeared HLA-restricted, with HLA associations seemingly driven largely by CMV exposure. A group of highly shared sequence variants was considered likely to be a technical artifact of the sequencing pipeline. This cohort had only TCR beta chains sequenced, and the lack of alpha or paired-chain data limited which features could be detected. According to a later analysis, parvovirus B19, influenza, CMV and Epstein-Barr virus appeared linked to several top co-occurrence clusters.

To prepare the library, the immunoSEQ multiplex PCR assay was applied. A mixture of 60 forward primers for TCR Vbeta segments and 13 reverse primers for TCR Jbeta segments was used in the multiplex PCR. Amplification of the CDR3 region of rearranged TCR beta genes was performed with a multiplex PCR assay on genomic DNA. The amplified TCR beta libraries were sequenced on the Illumina HiSeq System as 87-base-pair reads. Under the source paper's analysis protocol: Across the 640 or so repertoires, a later analysis counted 60 million to 90 million unique TCR beta chains, some 11 million of which were shared by at least two donors. Raw reads were error-corrected and collapsed into unique sequences by a nearest-neighbor algorithm in which closely related sequences were merged to remove PCR and sequencing errors. CDR3 sequences were aligned to IMGT reference sequences to assign V, D and J gene segments. For a sequence to be retained, at least a six-nucleotide match to both a V gene segment and a J gene segment was required. A rearrangement counted as productive if the CDR3 had no stop codons and remained in frame with V and J, and every other rearrangement counted as non-productive. Following IMGT convention, CDR3 was defined as the stretch from the second conserved V-encoded cysteine to the conserved J-encoded phenylalanine. In an earlier analysis of approximately 590 of the donors, sequences lacking an unambiguous match to a single V gene segment were excluded. An earlier analysis of 500 to 700 of the donors classified V segments as functional when productive rearrangements were above 56.7% and as segregating when the standard deviation between donors was above 5%. A statistical classification framework was built for diagnosing cytomegalovirus status from the catalog of TCR beta chain sequences. In a later analysis, V and J genes were assigned by comparing TCR nucleotide sequences against IMGT/GENE-DB human TR gene sequences. In a later analysis, CDR3 sequences and most-parsimonious VDJ recombination scenarios were assigned using the TCRdist pipeline. In a later analysis, each TCR beta chain was defined by its CDR3 amino acid sequence together with its V-gene family, and reads lacking a unique V-gene family were excluded. As a way to deal with suspected cross-contamination and a sequencing artifact, a later analysis dropped 450 to 600 nucleotide sequences that were highly shared and had low generation probability. In a later analysis, a clonal expansion index for each public chain was calculated from normalized within-repertoire ranks of inferred template counts. A later analysis computed generation probabilities with a VDJ recombination model fitted to out-of-frame rearrangements, and checked the results against IGoR. A later analysis scored TCR-TCR, TCR-HLA and TCR-CMV co-occurrence with hypergeometric tests, applying a repertoire-size bias correction to TCR pairs. A later analysis estimated false discovery rates by permuting HLA or CMV assignments 20 times. In a later analysis, co-occurring TCRs were grouped with DBSCAN, and TCRdist sequence similarity was added when clustering was performed within HLA-allele-positive subsets. For co-occurrence clustering, repertoires with fewer than 30,000 or more than 120,000 public chains were excluded, along with five repertoires with anomalous nucleotide sharing. TCRdb holds this immuneACCESS table with in-frame rearrangements only. Some clones are missing; in checked studies, unresolved V genes explain under half, and the rest has no known cause. Clonal size and the V and J genes are those of that table, whereas D and trimming came from the DNA. This sample is represented by approximately 73,000 clones; less than 75% of them were singletons. The ten largest make up 5% to 6% of the sample.

The cohort was made up of under 800 healthy bone marrow donors. At the time of sampling, every cohort member was nominally healthy, though immune exposures that went unrecorded were likely present. The donor was CMV seropositive and belonged to the group of 270 or so seropositive cohort members. A peripheral blood sample was provided by each donor, and peripheral blood mononuclear cells were used for TCR beta sequencing. Genomic DNA was extracted from the blood cell samples with the Qiagen DNeasy Blood Extraction Kit. The CDR3 starts with the cysteine, ends with the phenylalanine, and has 12 residues. Of all the DNA, just the CDR3 is kept, 36 bases in frame from base 1. CDR1 is given as SGHNT and CDR2 as YYREEE, both from the germline V gene (reference sequence). Trimmed from V: 5 bases; trimmed from J: 9 bases; junction bases lacking a gene match: 7.

The sequence is built from TRBV5-4 and TRBJ1-1, and 7 bases in between align with TRBD1. This sequence was found in a man aged 25 to 40 in good health and CMV-seropositive. The sequencing sample was made of PBMCs. DNA sequence: TGTGCCAGCAGATGGGACAGCGGTAAAGCTTTCTTT. Protein translation: CASRWDSGKAFF.